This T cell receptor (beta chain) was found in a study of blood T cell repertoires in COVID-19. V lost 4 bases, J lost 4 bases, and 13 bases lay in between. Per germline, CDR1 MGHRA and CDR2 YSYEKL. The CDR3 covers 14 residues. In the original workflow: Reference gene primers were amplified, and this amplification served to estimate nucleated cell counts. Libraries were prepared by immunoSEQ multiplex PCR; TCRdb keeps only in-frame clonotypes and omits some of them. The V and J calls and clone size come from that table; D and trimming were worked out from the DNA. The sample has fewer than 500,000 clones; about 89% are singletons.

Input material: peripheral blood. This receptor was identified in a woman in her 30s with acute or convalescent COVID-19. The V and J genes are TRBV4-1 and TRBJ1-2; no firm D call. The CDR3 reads CASSLRISGYGYTF. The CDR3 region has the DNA TGCGCCAGCAGCCTTCGGATCTCGGGCTATGGCTACACCTTC.